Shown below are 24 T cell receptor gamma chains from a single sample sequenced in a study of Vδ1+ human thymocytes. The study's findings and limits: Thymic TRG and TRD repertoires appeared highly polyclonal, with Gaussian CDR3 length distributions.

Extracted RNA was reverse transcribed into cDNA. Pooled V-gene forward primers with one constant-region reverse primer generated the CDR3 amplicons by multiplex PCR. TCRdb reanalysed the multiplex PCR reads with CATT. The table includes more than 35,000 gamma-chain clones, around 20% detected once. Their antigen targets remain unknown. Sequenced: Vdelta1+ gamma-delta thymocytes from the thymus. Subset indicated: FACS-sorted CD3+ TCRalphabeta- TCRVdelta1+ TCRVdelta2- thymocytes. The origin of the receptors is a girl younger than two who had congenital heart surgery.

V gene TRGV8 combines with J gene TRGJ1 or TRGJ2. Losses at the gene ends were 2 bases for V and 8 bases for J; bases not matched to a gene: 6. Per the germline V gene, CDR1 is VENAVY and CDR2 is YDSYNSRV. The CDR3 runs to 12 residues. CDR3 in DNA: TGTGCCACCTGGGATAATTACAATAAGAAACTCTTT. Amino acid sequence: CATWDNYNKKLF.

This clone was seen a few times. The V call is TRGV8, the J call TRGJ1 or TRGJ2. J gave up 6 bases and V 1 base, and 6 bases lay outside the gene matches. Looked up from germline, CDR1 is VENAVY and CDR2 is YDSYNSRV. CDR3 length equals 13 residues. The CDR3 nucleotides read TGTGCCACCTGGGATAGAGTGTTTTATAAGAAACTCTTT. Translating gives CATWDRVFYKKLF.

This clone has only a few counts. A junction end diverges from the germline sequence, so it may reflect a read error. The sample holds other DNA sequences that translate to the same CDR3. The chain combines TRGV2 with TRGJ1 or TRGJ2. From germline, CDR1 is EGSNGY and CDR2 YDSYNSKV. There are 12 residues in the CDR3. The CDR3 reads CATWDDYYKKLF. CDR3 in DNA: TGTGCCACCTGGGACGACTATTATAAGAAGCTCTTT.

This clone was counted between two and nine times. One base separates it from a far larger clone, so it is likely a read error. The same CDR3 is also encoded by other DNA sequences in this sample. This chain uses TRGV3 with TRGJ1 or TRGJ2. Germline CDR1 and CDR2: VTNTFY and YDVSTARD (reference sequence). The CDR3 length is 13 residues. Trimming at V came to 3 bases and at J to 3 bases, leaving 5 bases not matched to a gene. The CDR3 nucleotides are TGTGCCACCTGGGACCGGCGTTATTATAAGAAACTCTTT. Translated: CATWDRRYYKKLF.

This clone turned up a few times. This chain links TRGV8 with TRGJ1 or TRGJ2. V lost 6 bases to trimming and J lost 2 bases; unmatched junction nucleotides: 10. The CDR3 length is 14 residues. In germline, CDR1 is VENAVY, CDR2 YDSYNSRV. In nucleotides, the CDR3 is TGTGCCACCTGGAGGAAGGTCCATTATTATAAGAAACTCTTT. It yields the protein CATWRKVHYYKKLF.

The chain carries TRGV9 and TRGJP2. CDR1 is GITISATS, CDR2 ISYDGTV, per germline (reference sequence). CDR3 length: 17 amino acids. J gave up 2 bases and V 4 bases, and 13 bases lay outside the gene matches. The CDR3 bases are TGTGCCTTGTGGGAAAAATTGAGGGCAAGTAGTGATTGGATCAAGACGTTT. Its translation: CALWEKLRASSDWIKTF.

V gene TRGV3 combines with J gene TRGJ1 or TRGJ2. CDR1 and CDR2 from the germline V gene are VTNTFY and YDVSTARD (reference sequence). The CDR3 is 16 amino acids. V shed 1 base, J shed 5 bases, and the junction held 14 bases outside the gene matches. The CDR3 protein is CATWDRPRLPDYKKLF. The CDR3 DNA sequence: TGTGCCACCTGGGACAGACCCCGGCTTCCGGATTATAAGAAACTCTTT.

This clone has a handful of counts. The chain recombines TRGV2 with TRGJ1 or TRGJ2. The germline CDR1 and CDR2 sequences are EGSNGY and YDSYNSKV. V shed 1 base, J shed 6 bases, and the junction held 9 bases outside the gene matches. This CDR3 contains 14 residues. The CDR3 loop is CATWDGQEGYKKLF. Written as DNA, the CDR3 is TGTGCCACCTGGGACGGCCAGGAAGGTTATAAGAAACTCTTT.

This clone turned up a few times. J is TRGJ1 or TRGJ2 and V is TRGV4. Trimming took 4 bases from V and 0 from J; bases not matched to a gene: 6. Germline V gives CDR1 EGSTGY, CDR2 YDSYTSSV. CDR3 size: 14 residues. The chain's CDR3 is CATWDIQNYYKKLF. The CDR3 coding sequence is TGTGCCACCTGGGACATACAGAATTATTATAAGAAACTCTTT.

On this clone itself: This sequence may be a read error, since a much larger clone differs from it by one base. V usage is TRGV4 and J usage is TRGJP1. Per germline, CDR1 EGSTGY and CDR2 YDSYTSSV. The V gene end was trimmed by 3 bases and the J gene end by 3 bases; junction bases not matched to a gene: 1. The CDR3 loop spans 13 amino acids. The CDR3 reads CATWDSTGWFKIF. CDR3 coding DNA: TGTGCCACCTGGGATTCCACTGGTTGGTTCAAGATATTT.

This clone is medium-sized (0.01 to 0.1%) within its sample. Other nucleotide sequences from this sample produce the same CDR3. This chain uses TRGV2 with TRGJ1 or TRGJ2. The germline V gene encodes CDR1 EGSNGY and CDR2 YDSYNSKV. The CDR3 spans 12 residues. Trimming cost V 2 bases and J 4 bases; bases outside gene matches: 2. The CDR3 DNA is TGTGCCACCTGGGACGACTATTATAAGAAACTCTTT. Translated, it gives CATWDDYYKKLF.

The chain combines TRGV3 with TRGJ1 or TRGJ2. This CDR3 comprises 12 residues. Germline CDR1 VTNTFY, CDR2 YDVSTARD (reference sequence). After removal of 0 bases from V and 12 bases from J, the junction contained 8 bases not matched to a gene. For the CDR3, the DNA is TGTGCCACCTGGGACAGGCGTTTTTGGAAACTCTTT. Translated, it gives CATWDRRFWKLF.

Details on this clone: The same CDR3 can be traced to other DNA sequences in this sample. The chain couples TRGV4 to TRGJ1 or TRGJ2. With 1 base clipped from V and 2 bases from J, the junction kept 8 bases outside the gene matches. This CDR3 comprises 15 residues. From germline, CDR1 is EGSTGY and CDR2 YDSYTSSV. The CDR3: CATWDGPRDYYKKLF. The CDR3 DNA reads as TGTGCCACCTGGGATGGCCCAAGGGATTATTATAAGAAACTCTTT.

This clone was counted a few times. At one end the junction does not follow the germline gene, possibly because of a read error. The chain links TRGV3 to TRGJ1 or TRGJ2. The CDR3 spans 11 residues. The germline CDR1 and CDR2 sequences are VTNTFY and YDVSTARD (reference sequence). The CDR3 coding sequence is TGTGCCGCCTGGGACAGGTTTAAGAAACTCTTT. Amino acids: CAAWDRFKKLF.

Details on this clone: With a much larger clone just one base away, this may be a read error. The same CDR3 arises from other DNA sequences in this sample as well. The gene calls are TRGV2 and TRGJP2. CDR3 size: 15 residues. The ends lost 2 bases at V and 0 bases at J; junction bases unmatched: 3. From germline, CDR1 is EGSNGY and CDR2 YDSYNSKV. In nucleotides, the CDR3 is TGTGCCACCTGGGACGAGGATAGTAGTGATTGGATCAAGACGTTT. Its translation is CATWDEDSSDWIKTF.

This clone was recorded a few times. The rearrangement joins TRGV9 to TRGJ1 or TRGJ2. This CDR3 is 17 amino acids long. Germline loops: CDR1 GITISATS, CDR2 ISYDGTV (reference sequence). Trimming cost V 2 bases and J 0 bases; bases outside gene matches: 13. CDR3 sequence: CALWEAPRLGNYYKKLF. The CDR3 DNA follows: TGTGCCTTGTGGGAGGCACCACGCCTTGGGAATTATTATAAGAAACTCTTT.

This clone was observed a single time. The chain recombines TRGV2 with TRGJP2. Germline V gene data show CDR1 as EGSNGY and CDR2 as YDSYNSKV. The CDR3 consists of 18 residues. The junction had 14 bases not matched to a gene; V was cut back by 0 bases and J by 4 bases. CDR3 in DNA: TGTGCCACCTGGGACGGGCCCGGGGGTTCTTTTAGTGATTGGATCAAGACGTTT. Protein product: CATWDGPGGSFSDWIKTF.

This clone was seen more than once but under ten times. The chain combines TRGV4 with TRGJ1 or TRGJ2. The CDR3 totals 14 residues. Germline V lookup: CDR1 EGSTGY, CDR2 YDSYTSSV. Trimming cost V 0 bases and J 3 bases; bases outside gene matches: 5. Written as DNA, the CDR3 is TGTGCCACCTGGGATGGGTCCCGTTATTATAAGAAACTCTTT. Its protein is CATWDGSRYYKKLF.

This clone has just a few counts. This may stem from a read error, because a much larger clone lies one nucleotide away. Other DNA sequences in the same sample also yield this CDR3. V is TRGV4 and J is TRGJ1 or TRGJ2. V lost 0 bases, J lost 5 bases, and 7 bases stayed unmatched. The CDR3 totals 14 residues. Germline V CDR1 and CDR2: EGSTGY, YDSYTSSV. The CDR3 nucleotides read TGTGCCACCTGGGATGGGCCGGGGGATTATAAGAAACTCTTT. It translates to CATWDGPGDYKKLF.

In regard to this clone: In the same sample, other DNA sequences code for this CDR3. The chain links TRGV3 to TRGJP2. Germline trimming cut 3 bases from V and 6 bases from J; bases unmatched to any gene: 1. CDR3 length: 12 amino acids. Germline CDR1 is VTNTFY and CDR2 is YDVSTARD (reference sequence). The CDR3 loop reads CATWDRDWIKTF. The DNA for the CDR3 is TGTGCCACCTGGGACCGTGATTGGATCAAGACGTTT.

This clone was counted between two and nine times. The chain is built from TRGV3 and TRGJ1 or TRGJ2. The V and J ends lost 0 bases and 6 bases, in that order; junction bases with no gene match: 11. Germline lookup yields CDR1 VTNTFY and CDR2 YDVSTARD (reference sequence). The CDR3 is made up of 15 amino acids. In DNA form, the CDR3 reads TGTGCCACCTGGGACAGGCCTCAGTTCCGTTATAAGAAACTCTTT. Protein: CATWDRPQFRYKKLF.

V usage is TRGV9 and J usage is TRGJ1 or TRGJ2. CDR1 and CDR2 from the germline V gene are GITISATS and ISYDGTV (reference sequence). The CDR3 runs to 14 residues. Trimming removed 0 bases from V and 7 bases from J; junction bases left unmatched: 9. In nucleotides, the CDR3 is TGTGCCTTGTGGGAGGTGAGCGGGGGATATAAGAAACTCTTT. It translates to CALWEVSGGYKKLF.

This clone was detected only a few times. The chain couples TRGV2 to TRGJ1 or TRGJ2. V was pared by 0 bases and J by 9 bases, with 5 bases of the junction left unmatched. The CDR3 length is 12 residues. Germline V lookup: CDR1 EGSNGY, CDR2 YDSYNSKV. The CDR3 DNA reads TGTGCCACCTGGGACGGGCAGGTTAAGAAACTCTTT. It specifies CATWDGQVKKLF.

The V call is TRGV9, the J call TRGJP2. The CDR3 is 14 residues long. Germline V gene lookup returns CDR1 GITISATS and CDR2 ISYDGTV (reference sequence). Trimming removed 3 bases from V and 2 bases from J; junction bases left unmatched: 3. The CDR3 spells CALWERSSDWIKTF. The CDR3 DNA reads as TGTGCCTTGTGGGAGAGGAGTAGTGATTGGATCAAGACGTTT.